These 8 T cell receptor beta chains were all obtained from the same sample, sequenced in a study of OX40 agonist ivuxolimab in advanced cancers. Assay: immunoSEQ multiplex PCR; the TCRdb copy retains only in-frame clones and omits some. The sample holds some 80,000 clones, more than 70% seen once. Here the sequenced sample was CD4+ or CD8+ T cells sorted from blood, taken in a trial of the OX40 agonist ivuxolimab. These receptors were collected from an adult with an advanced solid tumor such as melanoma, head and neck, liver or kidney cancer.

This clone was picked up one time. The chain uses TRBV15 and TRBJ1-2; 11 bases are a match to TRBD1. There are 15 residues in the CDR3. Trimming at V came to 1 base and at J to 6 bases, leaving 4 bases not matched to a gene. Germline values: CDR1 LNHNV, CDR2 YYDKDF (reference sequence). CDR3 sequence (DNA): TGTGCCACCAGCAGAGGGACAGGGGGCGAAGATGGCTACACCTTC. Its translation is CATSRGTGGEDGYTF. The full variable domain, with the rest looked up from reference TRBV15 and TRBJ1-2, is DAMVIQNPRYQVTQFGKPVTLSCSQTLNHNVMYWYQQKSSQAPKLLFHYYDKDFNNEADTPDNFQSRRPNTSFCFLDIRSPGLGDTAMYLCATSRGTGGEDGYTFGSGTRLTVV.

The V gene is TRBV30, the J gene TRBJ2-2, with 13 bases fitting TRBD2. V trimming: 0 bases; J trimming: 14 bases; junction bases outside the gene matches: 6. The CDR3 spans 14 residues. Per germline, CDR1 GTSNPN and CDR2 SVGIG (reference sequence). The DNA of the CDR3 is TGTGCCTGGAGTGTGGGGACTAGCGGGACTGTACTGTTTTTT. This translates into CAWSVGTSGTVLFF.

The chain couples TRBV12-5 to TRBJ2-5; D is undetermined. V was clipped by 1 base and J by 2 bases, with 8 bases between them. Germline assignment: CDR1 LGHNT and CDR2 FRNRAP. This CDR3 has 14 amino acids. CDR3 protein: CASGLDLIQETQYF. DNA of the CDR3: TGTGCTAGTGGTTTGGACCTGATACAAGAGACCCAGTACTTC.

This clone was seen a handful of times. The rearrangement links TRBV28 to TRBJ2-5; 7 positions agree with TRBD2. The germline CDR1 and CDR2 sequences are MDHEN and SYDVKM. Trimming cost V 0 bases and J 2 bases; bases outside gene matches: 12. This CDR3 is 18 amino acids long. The CDR3 nucleotides are TGTGCCAGCAGTTTATGGGGTCCTAGCGGACCGTCTCAAGAGACCCAGTACTTC. It translates to CASSLWGPSGPSQETQYF.

This clone was picked up one time. The chain employs TRBV7-2 and TRBJ2-1, with D perhaps given as TRBD1 or TRBD2 (5 bases each). This CDR3 spans 13 amino acids. Deletions cut 1 base from V and 12 bases from J, with 13 bases between. The germline CDR1 and CDR2 sequences are SGHTA and FQGNSA. CDR3 sequence reads: CASSLDPGPRQFF. CDR3 coding DNA: TGTGCCAGCAGCTTAGACCCGGGACCAAGGCAGTTCTTC.

This chain connects TRBV5-1 to TRBJ1-2, with 7 bases that match TRBD1. The length of the CDR3 is 18 residues. V lost 5 bases to trimming and J lost 8 bases; unmatched junction nucleotides: 24. Per germline, CDR1 SGHRS and CDR2 YFSETQ. This CDR3 is CASSFSPGQPTARPGYTF. The DNA of the CDR3 is TGCGCCAGCAGTTTTAGTCCGGGACAGCCTACCGCCAGACCCGGCTACACCTTC.

The chain uses TRBV7-2 and TRBJ2-3, with 14 bases matching TRBD2. After removal of 5 bases from V and 1 base from J, the junction contained 2 bases not matched to a gene. This CDR3 region has 16 residues. The germline V gene has CDR1 SGHTA and CDR2 FQGNSA. The CDR3 loop reads CASSLTSGRGTDTQYF. The CDR3 DNA is TGTGCCAGCAGCCTGACTAGCGGGAGGGGCACAGATACGCAGTATTTT.

The chain couples TRBV5-4 to TRBJ2-1, with D unresolved. The germline V gene has CDR1 SGHNT and CDR2 YYREEE (reference sequence). V was trimmed by 7 bases and J by 9 bases, leaving 5 bases between them. This CDR3 region has 9 residues. The CDR3 bases are TGTGCCAGCGGTCCTGAGCAGTTCTTC. Its protein product is CASGPEQFF.